This T cell receptor beta chain was profiled in a study of T cell changes during pregnancy in multiple sclerosis. TCRdb's copy holds only in-frame clones and misses some; the assay was immunoSEQ multiplex PCR. The data contain tens of thousands of clones, roughly 90% of them seen just once; the ten biggest clones take up about 3.1%. This clone was detected only a few times. The CDR3 has 13 amino acids. Germline V gene data show CDR1 as WNHNN and CDR2 as SYGVQD (reference sequence). The trim removed 7 bases at V and 4 bases at J, leaving 4 bases unmatched. This specimen was CD8+ T cells from peripheral blood mononuclear cells, taken in the second trimester of pregnancy. The chain couples TRBV10-1 to TRBJ1-1, with 9 bases fitting TRBD1. The clonotype was recovered from a female donor with multiple sclerosis, enrolled in a pregnancy study. The CDR3 DNA sequence: TGCGCCAGCAAGGACAGGGGAATCACTGAAGCTTTCTTT. Amino acid sequence: CASKDRGITEAFF.